These 22 T cell receptor beta chains were all obtained from the same sample, sequenced in a study of shared clonotypes between healthy human individuals. Naivety among CD8 cells was defined by CD45RO negativity and positive CCR7 selection, thereby excluding terminally differentiated effector memory CD45RA+ cells. The table came from immunoSEQ multiplex PCR; TCRdb's copy has only in-frame clones and leaves some out. The repertoire consists of approximately 650,000 clones, with around 95% occurring once and the leading ten covering 0.09% to 0.13%. The sequenced sample was naive CD8+ T cells sorted from blood. These receptors all come from a woman between 25 and 40 years old in good health.

CDR3: CASSHALGSYEQYF. The CDR3 nucleotides are TGTGCCAGCAGCCACGCCCTCGGGAGCTACGAGCAGTACTTC. The chain employs TRBV5-6 and TRBJ2-7, with D perhaps TRBD2 (6 bases). The CDR3 consists of 14 residues. The germline CDR1 and CDR2 sequences are SGHDT and YYEEEE. V lost 4 bases and J lost 3, with 14 bases in between.

The gene calls are TRBV19 and TRBJ2-1, with 10 positions matching TRBD1. Trimming cost V 3 bases and J 4 bases; bases outside gene matches: 3. In germline, CDR1 is LNHDA, CDR2 SQIVND (reference sequence). There are 15 residues in the CDR3. CDR3 in amino acids: CASSMDRGRYNEQFF. The CDR3 nucleotides read TGTGCCAGTAGTATGGACAGGGGGAGGTACAATGAGCAGTTCTTC. The complete variable domain, with remaining parts taken from reference TRBV19 and TRBJ2-1, reads DGGITQSPKYLFRKEGQNVTLSCEQNLNHDAMYWYRQDPGQGLRLIYYSQIVNDFQKGDIAEGYSVSREKKESFPLTVTSAQKNPTAFYLCASSMDRGRYNEQFFGPGTRLTVL.

The CDR3 bases are TGTGCCAGCAGCCCAGGGAGCTCCTACAATGAGCAGTTCTTC. Its protein is CASSPGSSYNEQFF. The chain joins TRBV11-3 to TRBJ2-1, with D possibly called TRBD1 or TRBD2 (5 bases each). Trimming cost V 5 bases and J 0 bases, with 8 bases left between them. This CDR3 comprises 14 residues. Germline values: CDR1 SGHNT, CDR2 YENEEA.

Details on this clone: Other DNA sequences within the sample encode an identical CDR3. The chain links TRBV29-1 to TRBJ2-1; D is ambiguous. Germline CDR1 reads SQVTM; CDR2 reads ANQGSEA. The CDR3 spans 10 residues. V was clipped by 3 bases and J by 5 bases, with 2 bases between them. The CDR3 sequence is CSVDNNEQFF. In nucleotides, the CDR3 is TGCAGCGTTGATAACAATGAGCAGTTCTTC.

Concerning this clone: The identical CDR3 is also encoded by other nucleotide sequences in the sample. The V call is TRBV11-2, the J call TRBJ2-7, with 11 bases matching TRBD2. The CDR3 sequence is 15 residues long. Germline V lookup: CDR1 SGHAT, CDR2 FQNNGV. J gave up 3 bases and V 1 base, and 2 bases lay outside the gene matches. This CDR3 is CASSLGTSGSYEQYF. CDR3 DNA: TGTGCCAGCAGCTTAGGTACTAGCGGGAGCTACGAGCAGTACTTC.

The chain is built from TRBV2 and TRBJ1-5; no reliable D call. The CDR3 runs 16 residues. Trimming removed 0 bases from V and 1 base from J, with 10 bases in between. Looked up from germline, CDR1 is SNHLY and CDR2 is FYNNEI. The CDR3: CASSEASGRSNQPQHF. CDR3 nucleotides: TGTGCCAGCAGTGAAGCCTCAGGCAGAAGCAATCAGCCCCAGCATTTT.

This chain uses TRBV2 with TRBJ2-2; 8 nucleotides line up with TRBD1. The V gene's germline CDR1 is SNHLY and CDR2 FYNNEI. V lost 0 bases to trimming and J lost 4 bases; unmatched junction nucleotides: 7. The CDR3 has 17 residues. CDR3 sequence: CASSEARQGATTGELFF. CDR3 in DNA: TGTGCCAGCAGTGAAGCGCGGCAGGGGGCTACCACCGGGGAGCTGTTTTTT.

The DNA for the CDR3 is TGCGCCAGCAGCTCGGTCCTCTATCAGGGGATATTCAGCGAGCAGTACTTC. Translated: CASSSVLYQGIFSEQYF. The chain has TRBV5-1 and TRBJ2-7, with D possibly TRBD1 on 6 matching bases. V lost 3 bases and J lost 6, with 25 bases in between. The CDR3 consists of 17 residues. Germline CDR1 and CDR2: SGHRS and YFSETQ. The whole variable domain, filled in from reference TRBV5-1 and TRBJ2-7, reads KAGVTQTPRYLIKTRGQQVTLSCSPISGHRSVSWYQQTPGQGLQFLFEYFSETQRNKGNFPGRFSGRQFSNSRSEMNVSTLELGDSALYLCASSSVLYQGIFSEQYFGPGTRLTVT.

The genes are TRBV4-2 and TRBJ2-7; 8 bases line up with TRBD2. This CDR3 region has 16 residues. V was clipped by 0 bases and J by 4 bases; unmatched bases: 8. The germline V gene has CDR1 LGHNA and CDR2 YNFKEQ. CDR3 bases: TGTGCCAGCAGCCAAGAACCCCCAGCGGGAGTTTACGAGCAGTACTTC. It is translated as CASSQEPPAGVYEQYF.

This clone is a singleton in its sample. The rearrangement uses TRBV5-1 and TRBJ2-1; TRBD2 matches at 8 bases. The CDR3 has 15 amino acids. The V gene end was trimmed by 1 base and the J gene end by 5 bases; junction bases not matched to a gene: 5. CDR1 is SGHRS, CDR2 YFSETQ, per germline. CDR3: CASSLYPGGNNEQFF. In nucleotides, the CDR3 is TGCGCCAGCAGCTTGTACCCGGGGGGGAACAATGAGCAGTTCTTC.

The genes are TRBV27 and TRBJ2-3, with D unclear. From germline, CDR1 is MNHEY and CDR2 SMNVEV (reference sequence). CDR3 length equals 14 residues. Trimming took off 3 bases at V and 11 bases at J, with 18 bases between the two ends. CDR3 sequence reads: CASSLLPDWVRQYF. The CDR3 coding sequence is TGTGCCAGCAGTTTGCTGCCCGACTGGGTTCGGCAGTATTTT.

The chain carries TRBV5-4 and TRBJ2-3; TRBD2 is a possible D gene (5 bases). Per the germline V gene, CDR1 is SGHNT and CDR2 is YYREEE (reference sequence). Trimming cost V 10 bases and J 4 bases, with 10 bases left between them. CDR3 size: 11 residues. DNA of the CDR3: TGTGCCGTTTCGGAGGCAGATACGCAGTATTTT. Protein: CAVSEADTQYF.

V and J are TRBV19 and TRBJ1-1; the match to TRBD1 covers 8 bases. Germline CDR1 LNHDA, CDR2 SQIVND (reference sequence). The CDR3 totals 14 residues. Losses at the gene ends were 9 bases for V and 0 bases for J; bases not matched to a gene: 6. CDR3 nucleotide sequence: TGTGCCAGCCGCACAGGGGGACTGAACACTGAAGCTTTCTTT. Translating gives CASRTGGLNTEAFF.

The V gene is TRBV5-1, the J gene TRBJ2-3; 9 nucleotides align to TRBD2. Per the germline V gene, CDR1 is SGHRS and CDR2 is YFSETQ. The CDR3 sequence is 18 residues long. V shed 0 bases and J 0 bases; nucleotides not matched to a gene: 8. The CDR3 bases are TGCGCCAGCAGCTTGGATCACCCTAGCGGGGCTAGCACAGATACGCAGTATTTT. Translation gives CASSLDHPSGASTDTQYF.

The chain links TRBV20-1 to TRBJ1-4; D remains ambiguous. Germline V gene sequence: CDR1 DFQATT, CDR2 SNEGSKA (reference sequence). Trimming took 5 bases from V and 10 from J, leaving 11 bases between them. This CDR3 is 11 amino acids long. CDR3 sequence reads: CSAGSPRKLFF. The DNA for the CDR3 is TGCAGTGCTGGTTCACCCAGAAAACTGTTTTTT.

The chain combines TRBV7-9 with TRBJ2-3; 10 positions match TRBD1. The CDR3 contains 15 residues. Trimming removed 4 bases from V and 6 bases from J; junction bases left unmatched: 7. Per the germline V gene, CDR1 is SEHNR and CDR2 is FQNEAQ (reference sequence). CDR3 in amino acids: CASSSRDRGRDTQYF. The CDR3 coding sequence is TGTGCCAGCAGCTCTCGGGACAGGGGACGGGATACGCAGTATTTT.

The chain links TRBV7-6 to TRBJ2-5; TRBD1 matches at 10 bases. The J call is in doubt because the DNA end fits TRBJ2-7 better. There are 16 residues in the CDR3. The germline CDR1 and CDR2 sequences are SGHVS and FNYEAQ. For the CDR3, the DNA is TGTGCCAGCAGCGGACGACAGGGGGCGGATAGCTACGAGCAGTACTTC. It translates to CASSGRQGADSYEQYF.

The chain joins TRBV6-1 to TRBJ2-1; 13 bases match TRBD2. CDR1 and CDR2 (germline): MNHNS, SASEGT. The CDR3 loop spans 15 amino acids. The V gene end was trimmed by 4 bases and the J gene end by 9 bases; junction bases not matched to a gene: 6. CDR3 protein: CASSGGLAGEGEQFF. The CDR3 region has the DNA TGTGCCAGCAGTGGCGGACTAGCGGGAGAGGGTGAGCAGTTCTTC.

This chain connects TRBV5-6 to TRBJ2-7, with D perhaps TRBD2 (6 bases). Germline V lookup: CDR1 SGHDT, CDR2 YYEEEE. The CDR3 sequence is 12 residues long. V was trimmed by 6 bases and J by 5 bases, leaving 12 bases between them. The CDR3 spells CASTTGGDEQYF. The CDR3, as DNA: TGTGCCAGCACCACCGGCGGGGACGAGCAGTACTTC.

The rearrangement links TRBV27 to TRBJ1-5; D gene uncertain. CDR1 and CDR2 (germline): MNHEY, SMNVEV (reference sequence). V shed 6 bases and J shed 1 base, with 10 bases lying between them. The CDR3 is 14 residues long. CDR3 amino acids: CASRALVSNQPQHF. In nucleotides, the CDR3 is TGTGCCAGCAGAGCGCTTGTGAGCAATCAGCCCCAGCATTTT.

For this clone: Different DNA sequences within this sample yield the same CDR3. The chain uses TRBV7-9 and TRBJ2-3; no firm D call. The V gene's germline CDR1 is SEHNR and CDR2 FQNEAQ (reference sequence). Deletions cut 4 bases from V and 1 base from J, with 3 bases between. The CDR3 is 12 amino acids. The CDR3: CASSSGTDTQYF. The CDR3 DNA reads TGTGCCAGCAGCTCCGGCACAGATACGCAGTATTTT. The entire variable domain, with the rest obtained from reference TRBV7-9 and TRBJ2-3, is as follows: DTGVSQNPRHKITKRGQNVTFRCDPISEHNRLYWYRQTLGQGPEFLTYFQNEAQLEKSRLLSDRFSAERPKGSFSTLEIQRTEQGDSAMYLCASSSGTDTQYFGPGTRLTVL.

The chain employs TRBV30 and TRBJ2-1, with a possible D match to TRBD2 (5 bases). The ends were cut back, 4 bases at V and 6 bases at J, with 16 bases in the middle. The germline V gene encodes CDR1 GTSNPN and CDR2 SVGIG (reference sequence). The length of the CDR3 is 14 residues. CDR3 DNA: TGTGCCTGGACTAGCAGTTATTTGGGCAATGAGCAGTTCTTC. It is translated as CAWTSSYLGNEQFF.